This T cell receptor (beta chain) is drawn from a study of T cell responses to AZD1222 COVID-19 vaccine. This CDR3 spans 12 amino acids. Germline CDR1 MNHEY, CDR2 SVGAGI. Trimming took off 10 bases at V and 3 bases at J, with 10 bases between the two ends. Clones were read by immunoSEQ multiplex PCR, and TCRdb kept only the in-frame ones, dropping some. The table shows roughly 120,000 clones, with roughly 93% occurring only once. On this clone: Antigen: not known.

Regarding the study as a whole: Spike was spanned by vaccine-associated CD4 TCRs, with dominance at 160-218 and 743-854. Elevations in Spike-specific TCR breadth and depth followed administration of two AZD1222 doses.

The J gene is TRBJ2-4, the V gene TRBV6-5; D is possibly TRBD2 (6 bases). This specimen consisted of peripheral blood, obtained 28 days after the second AZD1222 dose. The sequence was obtained from an adult who received the AZD1222 COVID-19 vaccine. The CDR3 DNA reads TGTGCCACGCGGGACTTCAAAAACATTCAGTACTTC. Its protein is CATRDFKNIQYF.